The 10 T cell receptor beta chains presented below share a single source sample, sequenced in a study of T cells in localized non-small cell lung cancer. Using immunoSEQ multiplex PCR, the repertoire was profiled, and TCRdb retains in-frame clones only, with some absent. This table holds around 140,000 clones, about 89% found once. The sample consisted of peripheral blood, taken before any cancer treatment. Receptors were obtained from an older female donor with stage I lung adenocarcinoma.

The chain carries TRBV7-2 and TRBJ2-4; D may correspond to TRBD1 or TRBD2 (6 bases each). In germline, CDR1 is SGHTA, CDR2 FQGNSA. Deletions cut 5 bases from V and 4 bases from J, with 24 bases between. The CDR3 is made up of 18 amino acids. This CDR3 reads CASSPQPDSWGAKNIQYF. CDR3 in DNA: TGTGCCAGCAGCCCCCAGCCTGACTCCTGGGGGGCAAAAAACATTCAGTACTTC.

The CDR3 reads CASSVGLAGPDTQYF. The DNA for the CDR3 is TGTGCCAGCAGTGTTGGACTAGCGGGACCAGATACGCAGTATTTT. The chain links TRBV6-1 to TRBJ2-3; TRBD2 agrees at 12 bases. The length of the CDR3 is 15 residues. Germline lookup yields CDR1 MNHNS and CDR2 SASEGT. With 4 bases clipped from V and 4 bases from J, the junction kept 3 bases outside the gene matches.

The chain links TRBV6-4 to TRBJ1-1; D ambiguous. Germline CDR1 is MRHNA and CDR2 is SNTAGT. The CDR3 is 16 amino acids. V was cut by 7 bases and J by 0 bases, with 18 bases left in between. In DNA form, the CDR3 reads TGTGCCAGCACACCCGTAGCGGAGAAGATGAACACTGAAGCTTTCTTT. Translation: CASTPVAEKMNTEAFF.

This chain links TRBV11-2 with TRBJ2-7, with D perhaps matching TRBD2 (7 bases). The CDR3 is made up of 15 amino acids. Germline CDR1 and CDR2: SGHAT and FQNNGV. Trimming pared 1 base from V and 6 bases from J, leaving 16 bases between. CDR3 loop: CASSLVGGRTPEQYF. The CDR3 bases are TGTGCCAGCAGCTTAGTCGGGGGGCGCACCCCCGAGCAGTACTTC.

The CDR3 nucleotides are TGTGCCAGTAGTAAATACAGGGGGATCACTGAAGCTTTCTTT. Translating gives CASSKYRGITEAFF. The chain employs TRBV19 and TRBJ1-1; 8 positions match TRBD1. This CDR3 region has 14 residues. The germline gives CDR1 LNHDA, CDR2 SQIVND (reference sequence). Trimming cost V 4 bases and J 4 bases; bases outside gene matches: 5.

This clone was picked up one time. The gene calls are TRBV18 and TRBJ2-3, with a tentative D call TRBD2 (5 bases). Germline loops: CDR1 KGHSH, CDR2 LQKENI. Deletions cut 4 bases from V and 4 bases from J, with 12 bases between. The CDR3 contains 14 residues. The CDR3 reads CASSLILASDTQYF. The DNA for the CDR3 is TGTGCCAGCTCACTAATCCTAGCTTCAGATACGCAGTATTTT. The variable domain in full, with the rest retrieved from reference TRBV18 and TRBJ2-3, is NAGVMQNPRHLVRRRGQEARLRCSPMKGHSHVYWYRQLPEEGLKFMVYLQKENIIDESGMPKERFSAEFPKEGPSILRIQQVVRGDSAAYFCASSLILASDTQYFGPGTRLTVL.

This sequence joins TRBV4-1 and TRBJ2-5; D gene ambiguous. The CDR3 is made up of 16 amino acids. Germline values: CDR1 MGHRA, CDR2 YSYEKL. Trimming pared 1 base from V and 2 bases from J, leaving 14 bases between. CDR3 bases: TGCGCCAGCAGCCAAGTTGTCCCAACCAAACAAGAGACCCAGTACTTC. This gives the protein CASSQVVPTKQETQYF.

V gene TRBV19 combines with J gene TRBJ1-4; TRBD1 matches at 7 bases. The CDR3 loop spans 15 amino acids. V shed 2 bases, J shed 4 bases, and the junction held 4 bases outside the gene matches. Germline V gene lookup returns CDR1 LNHDA and CDR2 SQIVND (reference sequence). CDR3 loop: CASSISYRGNEKLFF. The CDR3 DNA sequence: TGTGCCAGTAGTATATCGTACAGGGGTAATGAAAAACTGTTTTTT.

In its sample, this clone was seen once. This chain joins TRBV2 and TRBJ2-2; maybe TRBD1 (5 bases). CDR3 length: 13 residues. In germline, CDR1 is SNHLY, CDR2 FYNNEI. Trimming stripped 6 bases from V and 0 bases from J, with 5 bases between. DNA for the CDR3: TGTGCCAGCAGGACAGCGAACACCGGGGAGCTGTTTTTT. Protein product: CASRTANTGELFF. The complete variable domain, with remaining parts taken from reference TRBV2 and TRBJ2-2, reads EPEVTQTPSHQVTQMGQEVILRCVPISNHLYFYWYRQILGQKVEFLVSFYNNEISEKSEIFDDQFSVERPDGSNFTLKIRSTKLEDSAMYFCASRTANTGELFFGEGSRLTVL.

The chain links TRBV10-3 to TRBJ2-6; the D is unclear. Germline lookup yields CDR1 ENHRY and CDR2 SYGVKD. The length of the CDR3 is 19 residues. The V end lost 6 bases, the J end lost 0 bases, and 21 bases lay between the germline ends. The CDR3 loop reads CAIRDFDGVEFSGANVLTF. CDR3 nucleotide sequence: TGTGCCATCAGAGACTTCGATGGAGTGGAGTTCTCTGGGGCCAACGTCCTGACTTTC.